One sample yielded the 16 T cell receptor beta chains listed below, sequenced in a study of PD-1 blockade in classical Hodgkin lymphoma. Autologous stem cell transplantation was followed by relapse in every patient, and brentuximab vedotin exposure varied. Clones were sequenced by immunoSEQ multiplex PCR, and TCRdb holds only the in-frame ones, with some missing. The sample holds roughly 26,000 clones, under 90% seen once. The sample in question was peripheral blood mononuclear cells (PBMCs), obtained at baseline. The receptors were gathered from a human donor with classical Hodgkin lymphoma.

The chain links TRBV4-1 to TRBJ2-2, with D uncertain. Per germline, CDR1 MGHRA and CDR2 YSYEKL. The CDR3 contains 15 residues. V was clipped by 2 bases and J by 6 bases, with 13 bases between them. Here the CDR3 reads CASSQPWADAGELFF. CDR3 nucleotide sequence: TGCGCCAGCAGCCAACCCTGGGCGGACGCCGGGGAGCTGTTTTTT.

The rearrangement joins TRBV5-5 to TRBJ1-1; D remains ambiguous. Trimming removed 4 bases at V and 1 base at J, with 14 bases between. This CDR3 has 15 amino acids. Germline assignment: CDR1 SGHKS and CDR2 YYEKEE (reference sequence). The CDR3 DNA sequence: TGTGCCAGCAGCCCTGAGGCGAATTCGAACACTGAAGCTTTCTTT. It specifies CASSPEANSNTEAFF.

This chain connects TRBV7-9 to TRBJ2-5; D ambiguous. The germline V gene has CDR1 SEHNR and CDR2 FQNEAQ (reference sequence). This CDR3 has 16 amino acids. V was clipped by 1 base and J by 1 base, with 13 bases between them. CDR3 amino acids: CASSLGNLIIQETQYF. The CDR3 bases are TGTGCCAGCAGCTTAGGCAATCTGATCATCCAAGAGACCCAGTACTTC.

The chain joins TRBV30 to TRBJ2-1, with D possibly matching TRBD2 (6 bases). V shed 3 bases and J shed 6 bases, with 15 bases lying between them. Germline CDR1 reads GTSNPN; CDR2 reads SVGIG (reference sequence). The CDR3 is 14 residues long. The CDR3 coding sequence is TGTGCCTGGAGGGGGGACTCCGCTAGCAATGAGCAGTTCTTC. Its protein is CAWRGDSASNEQFF.

This clone was detected a few times. The V and J genes are TRBV7-9 and TRBJ1-2, with a tentative D call TRBD1 (5 bases). In germline, CDR1 is SEHNR, CDR2 FQNEAQ (reference sequence). V was pared by 0 bases and J by 2 bases, with 10 bases between. This CDR3 has 15 amino acids. CDR3 loop: CASSLAEGRNYGYTF. CDR3 coding DNA: TGTGCCAGCAGCTTAGCGGAGGGACGGAACTATGGCTACACCTTC.

The rearrangement links TRBV11-3 to TRBJ2-7, with D possibly being TRBD1 (6 bases). Germline values: CDR1 SGHNT, CDR2 YENEEA. This CDR3 comprises 13 residues. The ends were cut back, 5 bases at V and 2 bases at J, with 10 bases in the middle. The CDR3 sequence is CASSLRGTYEQYF. CDR3 sequence (DNA): TGTGCCAGCAGCCTCAGGGGAACCTACGAGCAGTACTTC.

The gene calls are TRBV15 and TRBJ2-5; 11 bases are shared with TRBD2. From germline, CDR1 is LNHNV and CDR2 YYDKDF (reference sequence). The trim removed 3 bases at V and 5 bases at J, leaving 14 bases unmatched. The CDR3 is 18 amino acids. Written as DNA, the CDR3 is TGTGCCACCAGCAGTGGAACTCTAGCGGGGGGCCTCCGGGAGACCCAGTACTTC. It translates to CATSSGTLAGGLRETQYF.

In its sample, this clone was seen a few times. V usage is TRBV6-5 and J usage is TRBJ2-7, with TRBD1 matching 7 bases. The CDR3 totals 15 residues. The J segment lost 2 bases and the V segment lost 6 bases, leaving 10 bases of the junction unmatched. Per germline, CDR1 MNHEY and CDR2 SVGAGI. The CDR3 sequence: CASRPGTAPPYEQYF. The CDR3, as DNA: TGTGCCAGCAGGCCCGGGACAGCTCCTCCCTACGAGCAGTACTTC.

This clone has only one observation. The rearrangement uses TRBV7-9 and TRBJ2-3, with 7 bases fitting TRBD2. Germline values: CDR1 SEHNR, CDR2 FQNEAQ (reference sequence). The CDR3 runs 17 residues. The V gene end was trimmed by 7 bases and the J gene end by 0 bases; junction bases not matched to a gene: 13. The CDR3 DNA is TGTGCCAGCACCCTCGGGGGAGGACTAGGGAGCACAGATACGCAGTATTTT. It is translated as CASTLGGGLGSTDTQYF.

The V gene is TRBV27, the J gene TRBJ2-1; 9 bases line up with TRBD2. This CDR3 is 16 amino acids long. With V trimmed by 6 bases and J by 7 bases, 13 bases remained unmatched. The germline V gene has CDR1 MNHEY and CDR2 SMNVEV (reference sequence). CDR3 sequence (DNA): TGTGCCAGCAGAACGACCGGGACTAGCATTACGAATGAGCAGTTCTTC. It yields the protein CASRTTGTSITNEQFF.

The chain combines TRBV7-9 with TRBJ1-5; D remains ambiguous. The germline V gene encodes CDR1 SEHNR and CDR2 FQNEAQ (reference sequence). The CDR3 runs to 15 residues. V gave up 5 bases and J gave up 2 bases, with 13 bases separating them. The CDR3 spells CASSEADTRNQPQHF. The DNA of the CDR3 is TGTGCCAGCAGCGAGGCCGACACCCGCAATCAGCCCCAGCATTTT.

This clone was found once. The V gene is TRBV7-8, the J gene TRBJ1-3; a possible D gene is TRBD1 (5 bases). From germline, CDR1 is SGHVS and CDR2 FQNEAQ. This CDR3 is built from 15 residues. V was pared by 3 bases and J by 0 bases, with 9 bases between. The DNA for the CDR3 is TGTGCCAGCAGCTTGACAGACGACTCTGGAAACACCATATATTTT. As protein: CASSLTDDSGNTIYF. The entire variable domain, with the rest obtained from reference TRBV7-8 and TRBJ1-3, is as follows: GAGVSQSPRYKVAKRGQDVALRCDPISGHVSLFWYQQALGQGPEFLTYFQNEAQLDKSGLPSDRFFAERPEGSVSTLKIQRTQQEDSAVYLCASSLTDDSGNTIYFGEGSWLTVV.

The chain carries TRBV5-1 and TRBJ2-3; D possibly corresponds to TRBD2 (6 bases). Germline values: CDR1 SGHRS, CDR2 YFSETQ. V dropped 0 bases and J dropped 0 bases, with 11 bases sitting between them. The CDR3 totals 16 residues. The CDR3 coding sequence is TGCGCCAGCAGCTTGGGGTTAGCGGCTAGCACAGATACGCAGTATTTT. Protein sequence: CASSLGLAASTDTQYF.

The chain is built from TRBV5-8 and TRBJ1-5, with 7 bases matching TRBD1. With 0 bases clipped from V and 3 bases from J, the junction kept 6 bases outside the gene matches. Germline CDR1 SGHTS, CDR2 YDEGEE. This CDR3 contains 16 residues. For the CDR3, the DNA is TGTGCCAGCAGCTTGGCGACAGGGTGGAACAATCAGCCCCAGCATTTT. Protein: CASSLATGWNNQPQHF.

The rearrangement links TRBV5-4 to TRBJ2-7; 11 nucleotides agree with TRBD2. The V gene's germline CDR1 is SGHNT and CDR2 YYREEE (reference sequence). With 1 base clipped from V and 7 bases from J, the junction kept 4 bases outside the gene matches. This CDR3 region has 14 residues. The CDR3 is CASSLLAGGGEQYF. CDR3 nucleotides: TGTGCCAGCAGCTTGCTAGCGGGAGGTGGGGAGCAGTACTTC.

The chain couples TRBV7-2 to TRBJ1-5, with D perhaps TRBD1 (5 bases). The CDR3 contains 16 residues. In germline, CDR1 is SGHTA, CDR2 FQGNSA. With 2 bases removed from V and 1 base from J, the gap between germline ends came to 12 bases. In DNA form, the CDR3 reads TGTGCCAGCAGCTTATCCGGGACCCCAAGCAATCAGCCCCAGCATTTT. It translates to CASSLSGTPSNQPQHF.